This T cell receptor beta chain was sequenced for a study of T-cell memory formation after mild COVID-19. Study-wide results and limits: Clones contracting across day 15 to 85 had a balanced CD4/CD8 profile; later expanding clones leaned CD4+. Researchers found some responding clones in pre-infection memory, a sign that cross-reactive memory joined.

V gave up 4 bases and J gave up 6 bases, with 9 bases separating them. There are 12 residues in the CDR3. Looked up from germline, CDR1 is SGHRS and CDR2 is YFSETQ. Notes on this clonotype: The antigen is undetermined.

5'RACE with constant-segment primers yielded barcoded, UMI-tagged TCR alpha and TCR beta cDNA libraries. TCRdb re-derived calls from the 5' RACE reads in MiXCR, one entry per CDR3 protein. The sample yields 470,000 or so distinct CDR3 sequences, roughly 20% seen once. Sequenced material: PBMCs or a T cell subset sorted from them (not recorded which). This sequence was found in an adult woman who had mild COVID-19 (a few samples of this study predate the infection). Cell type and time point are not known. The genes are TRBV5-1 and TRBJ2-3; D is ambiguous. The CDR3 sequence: CASSPNPDTQYF. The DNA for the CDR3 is TGCGCCAGCAGCCCCAATCCCGATACGCAGTATTTT.